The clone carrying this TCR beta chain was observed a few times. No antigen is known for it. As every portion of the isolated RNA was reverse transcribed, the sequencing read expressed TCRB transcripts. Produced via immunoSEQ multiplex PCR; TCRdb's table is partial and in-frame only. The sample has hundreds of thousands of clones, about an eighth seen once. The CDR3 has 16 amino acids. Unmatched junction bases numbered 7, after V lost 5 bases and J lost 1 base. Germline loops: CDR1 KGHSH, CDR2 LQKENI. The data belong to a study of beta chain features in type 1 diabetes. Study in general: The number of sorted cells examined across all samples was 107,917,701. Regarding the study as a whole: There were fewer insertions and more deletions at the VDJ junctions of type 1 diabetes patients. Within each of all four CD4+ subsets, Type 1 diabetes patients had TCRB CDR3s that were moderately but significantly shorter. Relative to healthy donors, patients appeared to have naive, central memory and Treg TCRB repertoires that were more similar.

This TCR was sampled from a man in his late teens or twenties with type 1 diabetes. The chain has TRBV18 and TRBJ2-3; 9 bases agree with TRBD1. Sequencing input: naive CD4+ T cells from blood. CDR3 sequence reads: CASSSSTGGGTDTQYF. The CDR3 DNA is TGTGCCAGCTCATCATCCACAGGGGGCGGCACAGATACGCAGTATTTT.